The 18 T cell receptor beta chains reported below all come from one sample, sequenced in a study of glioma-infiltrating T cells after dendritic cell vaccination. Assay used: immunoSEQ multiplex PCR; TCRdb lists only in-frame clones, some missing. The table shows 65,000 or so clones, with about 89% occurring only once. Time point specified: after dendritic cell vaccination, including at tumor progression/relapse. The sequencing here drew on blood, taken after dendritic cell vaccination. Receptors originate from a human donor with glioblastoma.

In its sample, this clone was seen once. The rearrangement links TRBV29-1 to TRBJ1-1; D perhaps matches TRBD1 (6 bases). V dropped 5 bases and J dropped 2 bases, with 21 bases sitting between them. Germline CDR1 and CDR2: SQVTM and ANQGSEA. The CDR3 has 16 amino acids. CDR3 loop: CSVNSIVQGPNTEAFF. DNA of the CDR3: TGCAGCGTTAACTCAATCGTCCAGGGGCCTAACACTGAAGCTTTCTTT.

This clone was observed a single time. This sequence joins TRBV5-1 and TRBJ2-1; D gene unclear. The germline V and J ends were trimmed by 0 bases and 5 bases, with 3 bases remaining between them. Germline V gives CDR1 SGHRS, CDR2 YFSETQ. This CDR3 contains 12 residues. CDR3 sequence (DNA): TGCGCCAGCAGCTTGGCGGACAATGAGCAGTTCTTC. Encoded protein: CASSLADNEQFF.

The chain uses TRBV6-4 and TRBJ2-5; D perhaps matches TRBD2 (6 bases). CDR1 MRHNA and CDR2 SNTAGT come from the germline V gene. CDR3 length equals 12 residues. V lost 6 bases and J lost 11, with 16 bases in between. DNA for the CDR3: TGTGCCAGCAGCGGGGGATCAGGAGAGCAGTACTTC. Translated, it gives CASSGGSGEQYF.

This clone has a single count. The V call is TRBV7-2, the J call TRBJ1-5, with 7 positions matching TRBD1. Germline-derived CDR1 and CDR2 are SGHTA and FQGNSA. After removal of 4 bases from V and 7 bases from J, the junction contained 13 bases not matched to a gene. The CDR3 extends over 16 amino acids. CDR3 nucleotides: TGTGCCAGCAGCTCATCGGGACAGACATTCCCCCAGCCCCAGCATTTT. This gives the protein CASSSSGQTFPQPQHF.

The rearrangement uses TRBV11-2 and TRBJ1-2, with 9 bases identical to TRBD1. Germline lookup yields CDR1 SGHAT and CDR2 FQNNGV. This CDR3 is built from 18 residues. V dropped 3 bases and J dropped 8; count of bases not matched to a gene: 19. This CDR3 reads CASSLGRPGQGDLEGYTF. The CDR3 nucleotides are TGTGCCAGCAGCTTGGGAAGGCCGGGACAGGGTGACCTGGAGGGCTACACCTTC.

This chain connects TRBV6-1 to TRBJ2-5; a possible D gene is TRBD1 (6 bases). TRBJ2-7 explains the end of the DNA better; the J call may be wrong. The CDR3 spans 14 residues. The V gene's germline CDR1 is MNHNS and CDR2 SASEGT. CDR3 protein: CASLPRGPVYEQYF. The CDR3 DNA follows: TGTGCCAGCCTGCCCAGGGGACCCGTCTACGAGCAGTACTTC.

Here the CDR3 reads CASKPGSRNTIYF. CDR3 nucleotides: TGTGCCAGCAAGCCAGGGTCCAGAAACACCATATATTTT. This rearrangement joins TRBV6-1 to TRBJ1-3, with D maybe TRBD1 (5 bases). Germline CDR1 and CDR2: MNHNS and SASEGT. The CDR3 consists of 13 residues. V was cut by 7 bases and J by 5 bases, with 12 bases left in between.

CDR3 loop: CASSLSTGEQYF. CDR3 nucleotide sequence: TGTGCCAGCAGCTTATCGACTGGCGAGCAGTACTTC. The rearrangement joins TRBV7-2 to TRBJ2-7, with no clear D. This CDR3 spans 12 amino acids. The V gene lost 2 bases and the J gene lost 6 bases, with 8 bases spanning the gap. CDR1 and CDR2 from the germline V gene are SGHTA and FQGNSA.

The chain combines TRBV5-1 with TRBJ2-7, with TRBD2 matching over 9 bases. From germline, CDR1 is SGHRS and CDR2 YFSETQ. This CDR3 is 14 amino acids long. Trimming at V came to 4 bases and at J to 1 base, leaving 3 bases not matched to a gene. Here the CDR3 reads CASSTSGPSYEQYF. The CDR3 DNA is TGCGCCAGCAGCACTAGCGGGCCTTCCTACGAGCAGTACTTC.

The CDR3 DNA reads as TGTGCCAGTAGTATAGCCTCAGGGGGCTACACCTTC. Amino acids: CASSIASGGYTF. The chain has TRBV19 and TRBJ1-2; perhaps TRBD1 as D (5 bases). From germline, CDR1 is LNHDA and CDR2 SQIVND (reference sequence). This CDR3 contains 12 residues. V gave up 1 base and J gave up 8 bases, with 8 bases separating them.

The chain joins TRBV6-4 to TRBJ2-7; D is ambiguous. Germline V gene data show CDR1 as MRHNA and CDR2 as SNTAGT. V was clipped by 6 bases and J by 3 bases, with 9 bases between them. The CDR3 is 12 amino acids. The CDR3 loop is CASRVDNYEQYF. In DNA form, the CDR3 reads TGTGCCAGCAGGGTAGACAACTACGAGCAGTACTTC.

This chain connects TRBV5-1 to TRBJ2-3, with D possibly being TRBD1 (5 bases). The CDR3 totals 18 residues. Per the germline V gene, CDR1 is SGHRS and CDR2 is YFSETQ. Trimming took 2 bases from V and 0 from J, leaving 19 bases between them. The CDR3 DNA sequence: TGCGCCAGCAGCTTCGGCCTGGGGCGAGCCAAGAGCACAGATACGCAGTATTTT. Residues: CASSFGLGRAKSTDTQYF.

The CDR3: CASSLGGGGAYEQYF. The CDR3 nucleotides read TGCGCCAGCAGCTTGGGTGGCGGGGGGGCCTACGAGCAGTACTTC. This chain links TRBV5-1 with TRBJ2-7, with TRBD2 matching over 9 bases. The junction had 3 bases not matched to a gene; V was cut back by 0 bases and J by 2 bases. CDR1 is SGHRS and CDR2 is YFSETQ in the germline V gene. The CDR3 runs to 15 residues.

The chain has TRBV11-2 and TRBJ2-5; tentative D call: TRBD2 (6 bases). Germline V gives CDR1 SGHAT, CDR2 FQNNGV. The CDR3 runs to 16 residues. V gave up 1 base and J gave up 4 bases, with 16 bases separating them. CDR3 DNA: TGTGCCAGCAGCTTAGGGGCCGGGGGAGGTCGAGAGACCCAGTACTTC. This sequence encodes CASSLGAGGGRETQYF.

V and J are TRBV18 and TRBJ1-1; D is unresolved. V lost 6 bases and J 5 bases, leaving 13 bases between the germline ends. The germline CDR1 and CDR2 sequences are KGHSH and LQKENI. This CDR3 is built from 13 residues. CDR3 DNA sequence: TGTGCCAGCTCGGGCGGAGGGAAAACTGAAGCTTTCTTT. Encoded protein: CASSGGGKTEAFF. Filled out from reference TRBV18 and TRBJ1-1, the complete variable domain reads NAGVMQNPRHLVRRRGQEARLRCSPMKGHSHVYWYRQLPEEGLKFMVYLQKENIIDESGMPKERFSAEFPKEGPSILRIQQVVRGDSAAYFCASSGGGKTEAFFGQGTRLTVV.

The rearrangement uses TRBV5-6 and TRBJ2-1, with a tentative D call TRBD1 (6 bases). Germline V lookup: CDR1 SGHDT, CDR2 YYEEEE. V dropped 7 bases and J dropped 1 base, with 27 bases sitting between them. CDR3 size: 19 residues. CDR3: CASLGQYEDLIRSYNEQFF. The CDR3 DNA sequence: TGTGCCAGCCTCGGACAGTATGAAGACCTAATAAGGTCCTACAATGAGCAGTTCTTC.

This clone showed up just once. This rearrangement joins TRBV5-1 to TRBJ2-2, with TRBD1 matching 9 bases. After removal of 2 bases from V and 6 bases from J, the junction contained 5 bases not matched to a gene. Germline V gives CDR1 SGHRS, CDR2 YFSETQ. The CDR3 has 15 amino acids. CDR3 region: CASSFGTGSPGELFF. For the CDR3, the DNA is TGCGCCAGCAGCTTCGGGACAGGGAGTCCCGGGGAGCTGTTTTTT.

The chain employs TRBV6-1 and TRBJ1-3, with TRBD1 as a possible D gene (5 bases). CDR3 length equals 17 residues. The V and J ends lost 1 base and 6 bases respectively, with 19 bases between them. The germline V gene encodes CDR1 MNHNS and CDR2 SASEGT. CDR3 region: CASSEDLEGRPENTIYF. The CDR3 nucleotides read TGTGCCAGCAGTGAAGACTTAGAGGGGAGGCCTGAAAACACCATATATTTT.